The rows below give T cell receptor beta chains drawn from one sample of a study of T cells after yellow fever vaccination. TCRdb passed the 5' RACE reads through MiXCR, listing each CDR3 protein once. The sample records about 630,000 distinct CDR3 sequences, 9% to 15% being singletons. This sample comprised PBMCs, obtained on the day of the yellow fever booster vaccination. The receptors come from a man aged 25-40 years who received the YFV17D yellow fever vaccine. Both conserved end residues are part of each CDR3. A D gene is named only where the DNA matches it firmly. Only part of the rows carry a size: once, few, many, or a class if the clone is expanded.

abundance	d_gene	v_gene	j_gene	CDR3nt	CDR3aa
NA	NA	TRBV20-1	TRBJ1-2	TGCAGTGCTACACTATTGGGCGGAACCTATGGCTACACCTTC	CSATLLGGTYGYTF
few	TRBD1	TRBV7-2	TRBJ2-7	TGTGCCAGCAGCAAAAGACAGGGTGGGACCTCCTACGAGCAGTACTTC	CASSKRQGGTSYEQYF
few	TRBD1	TRBV28	TRBJ1-4	TGTGCCAGCCGGGGGACAGGCGGGGAAAAACTGTTTTTT	CASRGTGGEKLFF
few	NA	TRBV7-2	TRBJ2-7	TGTGCCACCGCGGGAAGCGGGCAGAGTTACGAGCAGTACTTC	CATAGSGQSYEQYF
many	NA	TRBV5-1	TRBJ2-3	TGCGCCAGCAGCTTGGATGGGTTGAGCACAGATACGCAGTATTTT	CASSLDGLSTDTQYF
few	NA	TRBV19	TRBJ1-1	TGTGCCAGTACCCTTGACTGGAAAGCTTTCTTT	CASTLDWKAFF
few	NA	TRBV4-3	TRBJ1-1	TGCGCCAGCAGCCAAGATCGATACAGCCGAGAAGCTTTCTTT	CASSQDRYSREAFF
NA	NA	TRBV7-2	TRBJ1-1	TGTGCCAGCAGCGAGAGGGCTTTCTTT	CASSERAFF
NA	TRBD2	TRBV11-2	TRBJ2-3	TGTGCCAGCAGCCCCTTAGCGGGAGGAACCACAGATACGCAGTATTTT	CASSPLAGGTTDTQYF
few	TRBD1	TRBV18	TRBJ1-1	TGTGCCAGCTCACAAGGGACAGGGGGCACGAACACTGAAGCTTTCTTT	CASSQGTGGTNTEAFF
few	NA	TRBV24-1	TRBJ2-5	TGTGCCACCAGTGACTCAGGGACCCAGTACTTC	CATSDSGTQYF
NA	NA	TRBV6-5	TRBJ1-1	TGTGCCAGCAGTTGGTTGCAAAGGAACACTGAAGCTTTCTTT	CASSWLQRNTEAFF
NA	NA	TRBV7-9	TRBJ1-4	TGTGCCAGCAGCTCTACCCAGGGGATTACTAATGAAAAACTGTTTTTT	CASSSTQGITNEKLFF
many	NA	TRBV20-1	TRBJ1-2	TGCAGTGCTAGCGTCGCTAACTATGGCTACACCTTC	CSASVANYGYTF
NA	NA	TRBV29-1	TRBJ1-4	TGCAGCGTTGCGGGCAGCCAGAATGAAAAACTGTTTTTT	CSVAGSQNEKLFF
few	TRBD2	TRBV6-1	TRBJ2-7	TGTGCCAGCAGTGAGGAAGAGGCGGGGGGCGCTTACGAGCAGTACTTC	CASSEEEAGGAYEQYF
NA	TRBD2	TRBV7-9	TRBJ2-7	TGTGCCAGCAGCTTGACTAGCGGGAGTTCCGAGCAGTACTTC	CASSLTSGSSEQYF
few	NA	TRBV4-3	TRBJ2-7	TGCGCCAGCAGCCAAGAAGGCTCGGGGGACTCACAGTACTTC	CASSQEGSGDSQYF
NA	NA	TRBV7-2	TRBJ2-7	TGTGCCAGTACCTCGGTAGCTGGCGAGCAGTACTTC	CASTSVAGEQYF
many	TRBD2	TRBV20-1	TRBJ2-1	TGCAGGGTCACCGGGACTAGAGAGTTCTTC	CRVTGTREFF
few	NA	TRBV11-2	TRBJ2-1	TGTGCCAGCACCCTCCCGCGGGCACCCAATGAGCAGTTCTTC	CASTLPRAPNEQFF
few	TRBD2	TRBV5-1	TRBJ2-7	TGCGCCAGCAGCCGGACTAGCGGGCCCCCCTACGAGCAGTACTTC	CASSRTSGPPYEQYF
few	TRBD1	TRBV30	TRBJ1-6	TGTGCCCGGGGGACAGGACTTAATTCACCCCTCCACTTT	CARGTGLNSPLHF
few	NA	TRBV20-1	TRBJ1-2	TGCAGTGCAGTTCCAAGCACTAACTATGGCTACACCTTC	CSAVPSTNYGYTF
NA	NA	TRBV30	TRBJ2-2	TGTGCCTGGAAACCCGGGACGTCGGGCACCGGGGAGCTGTTTTTT	CAWKPGTSGTGELFF
few	NA	TRBV25-1	TRBJ1-1	TGTGCCAGCAGTTCCCGGGACGGGAACACTGAAGCTTTCTTT	CASSSRDGNTEAFF
NA	NA	TRBV7-9	TRBJ2-3	TGTGCCAGCAGCCAGAATTTAGCAGATACGCAGTATTTT	CASSQNLADTQYF
NA	NA	TRBV7-2	TRBJ1-6	TGTGCCAGCAGCGATCGGTTCGGTAATTCACCCCTCCACTTT	CASSDRFGNSPLHF
once	TRBD2	TRBV20-1	TRBJ2-1	TGCTGTGCTAGAGATCCGGCTAGCGGGAGATCGGTTTCCTACAATGAGCAGTTCTTC	CCARDPASGRSVSYNEQFF
NA	TRBD2	TRBV5-1	TRBJ2-1	TGCGCCAGCAGCTCCACTAGCGGACCAGTGGGTGAGCAGTTCTTC	CASSSTSGPVGEQFF
NA	NA	TRBV5-1	TRBJ2-6	TGCGCCAACAGCCCGGGGGTAAGCGGGGCCAACGTCCTGACTTTC	CANSPGVSGANVLTF
NA	NA	TRBV7-6	TRBJ2-2	TGTGCCAGCAGCTCCCCCGACAAGAACACCGGGGAGCTGTTTTTT	CASSSPDKNTGELFF
few	TRBD2	TRBV20-1	TRBJ2-5	TGCAGTGCCACCCCGGGGGCTAGCGGGGGATTAGAGACCCAGTACTTC	CSATPGASGGLETQYF
many	NA	TRBV6-5	TRBJ1-6	TGTGCCAGCAGTAACTATCAAGGGAGCAATTCACCCCTCCACTTT	CASSNYQGSNSPLHF
few	TRBD1	TRBV24-1	TRBJ1-2	TGTGCCACCAGTGACGGGGACAGGGATAACTATGGCTACACCTTC	CATSDGDRDNYGYTF
NA	TRBD1	TRBV12-3/TRBV12-4	TRBJ1-1	TGTGCCAGCAGTACAGGGGGCGCGGGTGAAGCTTTCTTT	CASSTGGAGEAFF
few	NA	TRBV30	TRBJ2-7	TGTGCCTTTCGGACAGCCGCCTACGAGCAGTACTTC	CAFRTAAYEQYF
few	NA	TRBV2	TRBJ2-7	TGTGCCAGCAGTGAGACGCTAAACTACGAGCAGTACTTC	CASSETLNYEQYF